These T cell receptor beta chains were read from a single sample in a study of vaccination and CD4 T cells after COVID-19. TCRdb fed the PCR reads into MiXCR, producing one record per CDR3 protein. The table shows under 30,000 distinct CDR3 sequences, with around 40% occurring only once. These receptors' targets are unknown. The input for sequencing was CD4+ T cells from blood, cultured in vitro, taken about 7 months after SARS-CoV-2 vaccination. These receptors were collected from a human donor who had recovered from COVID-19. Both conserved end residues are part of each CDR3. A D gene is named only where the DNA matches it firmly. Not all rows give a size; the values are once, few, many and, for expanded clones, a class.

clone size,J gene,V gene,D gene,CDR3 protein,CDR3 DNA
-,TRBJ1-1,TRBV6-1,-,CAAIGIRELRAEAFF,TGTGCCGCGATTGGTATCCGGGAGCTGAGAGCTGAAGCTTTCTTT
medium-sized,TRBJ2-7,TRBV6-2/TRBV6-3,-,CATAPGHLYEQYF,TGTGCCACCGCCCCCGGACACCTCTACGAGCAGTACTTC
-,TRBJ2-1,TRBV6-1,TRBD2,CASKRGTNNEQFF,TGTGCCAGCAAGCGGGGGACTAACAATGAGCAGTTCTTC
once,TRBJ2-1,TRBV24-1,TRBD2,CATRGAGGLYNEQFF,TGTGCCACCAGGGGAGCGGGAGGGCTTTACAATGAGCAGTTCTTC
-,TRBJ2-1,TRBV6-1,-,CASRGRGLGDEQFF,TGTGCCAGCAGGGGTAGGGGGTTGGGTGATGAGCAGTTCTTC
-,TRBJ2-1,TRBV6-5,-,CASSYSSRGDGNEQFF,TGTGCCAGCAGTTACTCCTCCAGGGGAGACGGGAATGAGCAGTTCTTC
-,TRBJ2-3,TRBV20-1,-,CSASTAERAITDTQYF,TGCAGTGCTAGTACCGCCGAGCGGGCGATAACAGATACGCAGTATTTT
once,TRBJ2-7,TRBV27,-,CASSLIAKAYEQYF,TGTGCCAGCAGTTTAATTGCCAAGGCCTACGAGCAGTACTTC
few,TRBJ2-7,TRBV20-1,-,CSARDPFSRATYEQYF,TGCAGTGCTAGAGATCCTTTTTCCAGGGCCACCTACGAGCAGTACTTC
-,TRBJ2-7,TRBV20-1,-,CSARLEYEQYF,TGCAGTGCTAGATTGGAATACGAGCAGTACTTC